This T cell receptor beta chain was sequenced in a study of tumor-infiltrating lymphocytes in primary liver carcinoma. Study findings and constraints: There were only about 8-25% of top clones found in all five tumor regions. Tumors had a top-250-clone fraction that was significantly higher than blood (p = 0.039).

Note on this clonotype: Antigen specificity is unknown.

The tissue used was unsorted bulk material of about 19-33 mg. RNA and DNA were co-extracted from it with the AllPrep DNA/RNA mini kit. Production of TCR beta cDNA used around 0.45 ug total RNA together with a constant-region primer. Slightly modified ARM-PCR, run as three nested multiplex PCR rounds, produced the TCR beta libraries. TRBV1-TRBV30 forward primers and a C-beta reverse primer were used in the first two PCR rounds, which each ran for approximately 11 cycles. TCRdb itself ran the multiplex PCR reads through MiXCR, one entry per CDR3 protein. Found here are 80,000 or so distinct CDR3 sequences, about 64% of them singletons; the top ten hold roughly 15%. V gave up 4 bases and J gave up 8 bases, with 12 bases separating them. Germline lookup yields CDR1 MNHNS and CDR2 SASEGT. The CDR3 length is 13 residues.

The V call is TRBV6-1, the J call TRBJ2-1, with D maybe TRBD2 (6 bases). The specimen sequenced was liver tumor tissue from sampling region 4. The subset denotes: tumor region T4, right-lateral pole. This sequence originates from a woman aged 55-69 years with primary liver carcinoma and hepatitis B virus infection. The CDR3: CASSGAEGDEQFF. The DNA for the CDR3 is TGTGCCAGCAGTGGAGCGGAGGGCGATGAGCAGTTCTTC.